This passage covers 5 T cell receptor beta chains from one sample sequenced in a study of blood T cell repertoires in COVID-19. The assay was immunoSEQ multiplex PCR, and TCRdb's table has in-frame clones only and misses some. The sample holds about 89,000 clones, 72% seen once. Sequences were obtained from peripheral blood. The receptor set was obtained from a woman at least 80 years old with acute or convalescent COVID-19.

This rearrangement joins TRBV5-6 to TRBJ1-1; 7 bases map to TRBD1. Germline V lookup: CDR1 SGHDT, CDR2 YYEEEE. Trimming at V came to 10 bases and at J to 4 bases, leaving 16 bases not matched to a gene. This CDR3 contains 15 residues. CDR3 bases: TGTGCCGGAAGCCAGCAGTCGGCAGGGGGCACTGAAGCTTTCTTT. Protein: CAGSQQSAGGTEAFF.

The chain uses TRBV7-3 and TRBJ2-2, with 10 bases fitting TRBD1. The V and J ends lost 5 bases and 1 base, in that order; junction bases with no gene match: 1. CDR1 and CDR2 (germline): SGHTA, FQGTGA. The CDR3 totals 15 residues. This CDR3 reads CASSRTGGNTGELFF. The CDR3 DNA reads TGTGCCAGCAGCCGGACAGGGGGGAACACCGGGGAGCTGTTTTTT.

This rearrangement joins TRBV3-1 (or the pseudogene TRBV3-2) to TRBJ1-5; maybe TRBD1 (5 bases). CDR3 length: 15 amino acids. The V gene's germline CDR1 is LGHDT and CDR2 YNNKEL (reference sequence). The V gene lost 0 bases and the J gene lost 4 bases, with 10 bases spanning the gap. In nucleotides, the CDR3 is TGTGCCAGCAGCCAAGATAGGGCAGGGAATCAGCCCCAGCATTTT. Its translation is CASSQDRAGNQPQHF.

The chain links TRBV5-1 to TRBJ1-2; no firm D call. There are 13 residues in the CDR3. Germline CDR1 and CDR2: SGHRS and YFSETQ. Trimming stripped 3 bases from V and 6 bases from J, with 12 bases between. As DNA, the CDR3 is TGCGCCAGCAGCTCGTTAATCGGGAATGGCTACACCTTC. It encodes CASSSLIGNGYTF.

The CDR3 DNA is TGTGCCAGCAGCTTATATCGGTCAGGCGATCAGCCCCAGCATTTT. Amino acid sequence: CASSLYRSGDQPQHF. The chain combines TRBV7-2 with TRBJ1-5; D is undetermined. The ends were cut back, 2 bases at V and 5 bases at J, with 13 bases in the middle. This CDR3 region has 15 residues. Germline V gene sequence: CDR1 SGHTA, CDR2 FQGNSA.